The rows below give T cell receptor beta chains drawn from one sample of a study of cytomegalovirus exposure and HLA in healthy donors. The repertoire was sequenced with immunoSEQ multiplex PCR; TCRdb's copy has only in-frame clones and lacks some. This sample has some 200,000 clones, with more than 65% found just once. The sequencing sample was made of PBMCs. Receptor source: a young man in good health and CMV-seronegative. Each CDR3 is given with its conserved first and last residue. Each record gives: clone size, V gene, J gene, D gene, CDR3 DNA, CDR3 protein. The D gene is left open where the match is weak. Rows give clone size only sometimes, using once, few, many, or a class for an expanded clone.

-	TRBV27	TRBJ1-6	-	TGTGCCAGCAGTTTTACGTTGGGGCGGCTTAATTCACCCCTCCACTTT	CASSFTLGRLNSPLHF
once	TRBV7-9	TRBJ2-2	TRBD2	TGTGCCAGCAGCAGCGGGATTAGAACCGGGGAGCTGTTTTTT	CASSSGIRTGELFF
-	TRBV7-2	TRBJ2-3	-	TGTGCCAGCAGCTTAGCGCAAGGCAGGGCCGGAGATACGCAGTATTTT	CASSLAQGRAGDTQYF
-	TRBV25-1	TRBJ2-1	-	TGTGCCAGCAGTGCGGGGGTCAACAATGAGCAGTTCTTC	CASSAGVNNEQFF
-	TRBV6-6	TRBJ2-2	-	TGTGCCAGCAGAACGTGGGAGTACACCGGGGAGCTGTTTTTT	CASRTWEYTGELFF
-	TRBV7-9	TRBJ2-5	TRBD2	TGTGCCAGCAGCGCAAGACTAGCGGGGCAAGAGACCCAGTACTTC	CASSARLAGQETQYF
-	TRBV2	TRBJ2-7	TRBD2	TGTGCCAGCAGTTTTGGACTAGCGGGATGGGGCTACGAGCAGTACTTC	CASSFGLAGWGYEQYF
-	TRBV5-1	TRBJ1-1	TRBD1	TGCGCCAGCAGCTTCTCAGGGGGTAGTTTGAACACTGAAGCTTTCTTT	CASSFSGGSLNTEAFF
-	TRBV27	TRBJ1-5	TRBD1	TGTGCCAGCAGTTTAATTGGGGACAGGGTTGATCAGCCCCAGCATTTT	CASSLIGDRVDQPQHF
-	TRBV7-9	TRBJ1-2	-	TGTGCCAGCAGCTTCGGGGGGCAGAGCGGCTACACCTTC	CASSFGGQSGYTF
-	TRBV19	TRBJ1-5	-	TGTGCCAGCCAAAACGGGGGACCGAGCAATCAGCCCCAGCATTTT	CASQNGGPSNQPQHF
-	TRBV5-1	TRBJ2-1	TRBD1	TGCGCCAGCAGCTTAAGGCAGGGGACAGACAATGAGCAGTTCTTC	CASSLRQGTDNEQFF
-	TRBV14	TRBJ2-5	-	TGTGCCAGCAGCCAGAGAGGGGAGACCCAGTACTTC	CASSQRGETQYF
-	TRBV6-5	TRBJ2-2	-	TGTGCCAGCGGGGCGACAGTAGGATCCGGGGAGCTGTTTTTT	CASGATVGSGELFF
-	TRBV9	TRBJ2-7	-	TGTGCCAGCAGCCCGCAGCGGACCTCCTACGAGCAGTACTTC	CASSPQRTSYEQYF
-	TRBV19	TRBJ2-7	-	TGTGCCAGCCGCCGGGGCAGGGGCTCCTACGAGCAGTACTTC	CASRRGRGSYEQYF
once	TRBV10-2	TRBJ2-1	TRBD2	TGCGCCAGCAAACCGGGCGGGGCGGGAGAGGTTAATTACAATGAGCAGTTCTTC	CASKPGGAGEVNYNEQFF
-	TRBV2	TRBJ1-2	-	TGTGCCAGCAGTGTAGGGCTCCTCGAGGGCTATGGCTACACCTTC	CASSVGLLEGYGYTF
-	TRBV9	TRBJ2-2	TRBD2	TGTGCCAGCAGCGTAGTGGGACTAGCTCCCGGGGAGCTGTTTTTT	CASSVVGLAPGELFF
-	TRBV7-8	TRBJ1-2	TRBD1	TGTGCCAGCAGCCCCAGATGGGACAGTTGGTCCTACACCTTC	CASSPRWDSWSYTF
-	TRBV18	TRBJ2-7	-	TGTGCCAGCTCAGGTCAGGGTCCCTACGAGCAGTACTTC	CASSGQGPYEQYF
-	TRBV7-3	TRBJ2-3	-	TGTGCCAGCAGCTTAATACAGGGCCCCACAGATACGCAGTATTTT	CASSLIQGPTDTQYF
-	TRBV30	TRBJ2-5	TRBD2	TGTGCCTGGAGTGTGGGGACTAGCGGGATGGGGGAGACCCAGTACTTC	CAWSVGTSGMGETQYF
few	TRBV5-5	TRBJ2-1	TRBD2	TGTGCCAGCAGCTTTTTTGTGACTAGCGGAGTCGATGAGCAGTTCTTC	CASSFFVTSGVDEQFF
-	TRBV7-2	TRBJ1-2	TRBD1	TGTGCCAGCAGCTTTCCGTACAGGGGGCATTATGGCTACACCTTC	CASSFPYRGHYGYTF
-	TRBV10-3	TRBJ2-3	TRBD1	TGTGCCATCAGTGAGTCTCTGGCAGGCCAGGGGGACACAGATACGCAGTATTTT	CAISESLAGQGDTDTQYF
few	TRBV7-2	TRBJ1-5	-	TGTGCCAGCAGCTTAATCAGATCATCAGGCAATCAGCCCCAGCATTTT	CASSLIRSSGNQPQHF
-	TRBV21-1	TRBJ1-2	-	TGTGCCAGCAGGGGAGGGAGGGTTGTCGATGGCTACACCTTC	CASRGGRVVDGYTF
few	TRBV5-5	TRBJ2-5	-	TGTGCCAGCAGCGGTCGGGCAGGGTACCAAGAGACCCAGTACTTC	CASSGRAGYQETQYF
once	TRBV5-8	TRBJ1-1	TRBD1	TGTGCCAGCAGCTCCGGGACAGGGATCCTGAACACTGAAGCTTTCTTT	CASSSGTGILNTEAFF
-	TRBV10-1	TRBJ2-5	TRBD2	TGCGCCAGCAGTGGAGCGGGATCGTCAGAGACCCAGTACTTC	CASSGAGSSETQYF
few	TRBV5-5	TRBJ1-1	TRBD1	TGTGCCAGCAGCTTGCAGGGGGACACTGAAGCTTTCTTT	CASSLQGDTEAFF
-	TRBV7-2	TRBJ1-2	-	TGTGCCAGCAGCTTAGCGGTGTGGGGACTTGATGGCTACACCTTC	CASSLAVWGLDGYTF
-	TRBV19	TRBJ1-5	TRBD1	TGTGCCAGTAGTCGCCGGACAGGGGGCAATCAGCCCCAGCATTTT	CASSRRTGGNQPQHF
once	TRBV2	TRBJ1-3	-	TGTGCCAACTCCGAGGGGGTTGGAAACACCATATATTTT	CANSEGVGNTIYF
few	TRBV6-5	TRBJ2-7	-	TGTGCCAGCAGTTACCAGTACGAGCAGTACTTC	CASSYQYEQYF
-	TRBV9	TRBJ2-1	-	TGTGCCAGCAGCGTAGGCCTAGTCAATGAGCAGTTCTTC	CASSVGLVNEQFF
-	TRBV7-7	TRBJ2-1	TRBD1	TGTGCTAGCAGCGCACCGGGACAGGGTATCGACAATGAGCAGTTCTTC	CASSAPGQGIDNEQFF
-	TRBV19	TRBJ2-3	-	TGTGCCAGTAGTATAGGGCCAGGAGGGGATACGCAGTATTTT	CASSIGPGGDTQYF
few	TRBV11-1	TRBJ2-5	-	TGTGCCAGCAGCCAAACGGGTACAGGGAGACAGGAGACCCAGTACTTC	CASSQTGTGRQETQYF
once	TRBV11-3	TRBJ1-1	-	TGTGCCAGCAGCTTAGGGGCTACTGAAGCTTTCTTT	CASSLGATEAFF
-	TRBV19	TRBJ2-1	TRBD1	TGTGCCAGTACCCCAGGGGGTCCAATCCGCTACAATGAGCAGTTCTTC	CASTPGGPIRYNEQFF
-	TRBV4-1	TRBJ1-4	TRBD1	TGCGCCAGCAGCCACAGGGACAGGGGAGAAAAACTGTTTTTT	CASSHRDRGEKLFF
-	TRBV2	TRBJ1-4	-	TGTGCCAGCAGTGAAGGAGGGGCGGGGGAAAAACTGTTTTTT	CASSEGGAGEKLFF
-	TRBV28	TRBJ2-3	TRBD2	TGTGCCAGTTTAGCGGGAGGCACAGATACGCAGTATTTT	CASLAGGTDTQYF
-	TRBV6-1	TRBJ1-1	TRBD1	TGTGCCAGCAGCCCCACCTCGGCAGGGGGCACTGAAGCTTTCTTT	CASSPTSAGGTEAFF
-	TRBV4-1	TRBJ2-2	-	TGCGCCAGCAGCCGCGAGCGGCGGAACACCGGGGAGCTGTTTTTT	CASSRERRNTGELFF
-	TRBV11-2	TRBJ1-2	-	TGTGCCAGCAGCTTAGTCGGGTCACGGGGAAATGGCTACACCTTC	CASSLVGSRGNGYTF
-	TRBV6-5	TRBJ2-5	-	TGTGCCAGCAGTTATTACGGGAAAGGTGGGGCCCAGTACTTC	CASSYYGKGGAQYF
-	TRBV10-3	TRBJ1-1	-	TGTGCCATCAGCGAAACCACCGGAGGGAGTGGCACTGAAGCTTTCTTT	CAISETTGGSGTEAFF
-	TRBV2	TRBJ2-1	-	TGTGCCAGCAGTCTCGGGAGCTCCTACAATGAGCAGTTCTTC	CASSLGSSYNEQFF
-	TRBV28	TRBJ2-7	-	TGTGCCAGCAGTTTCGATAGAGGCTCAGACGAGCAGTACTTC	CASSFDRGSDEQYF